The source of this T cell receptor (beta chain) is a study of cytomegalovirus exposure and HLA in healthy donors. Worth noting for this clone: The antigen is not known.

PCR amplification relied on 60 Vbeta primers (plus 13 Jbeta primers). The table came from immunoSEQ multiplex PCR; TCRdb's copy has only in-frame clones and leaves some out. The sample carries approximately 110,000 clones, around three quarters recorded once. Germline V gene lookup returns CDR1 ENHRY and CDR2 SYGVKD. The V end was cut by 3 bases, the J end by 4 bases, with 21 bases between. The CDR3 length is 18 residues. Study-wide results and limits: In vitro assays verified that a few CMV-associated chains recognized CMV antigens specifically. HLA-A and HLA-B allele assignments for most subjects were reportedly predicted accurately using TCR beta sequences. In a later analysis, at a false discovery rate of 0.05, approximately 18,000 TCR beta sequences were associated with HLA alleles.

Sequencing was performed on PBMCs. This receptor was identified in a human donor in good health. The rearrangement links TRBV10-3 to TRBJ2-2, with a weak D call TRBD2 (6 bases). Written as DNA, the CDR3 is TGTGCCATCAGTGATTCGGAGAGGTCGGGGGTTCGCACCGGGGAGCTGTTTTTT. As protein: CAISDSERSGVRTGELFF.